Here is one T cell receptor beta chain with its context. The sample comes from a study of blood T cell repertoires in COVID-19. About the research overall: There were acute and convalescent COVID-19 samples, and they came from the United States, Italy and Spain.

Germline V gene lookup returns CDR1 MDHEN and CDR2 SYDVKM. Trimming shortened V by 4 bases and J by 4 bases, and 16 bases separated the two germline ends. CDR3 length: 16 amino acids. Original data processing: Counts of nucleated cells, estimated from reference gene primer amplification, were obtained. The data were produced by immunoSEQ multiplex PCR, yet TCRdb's version contains in-frame clones alone and is incomplete. Clone size and V and J calls were adopted from that table, with D and trimming inferred from the DNA. This sample carries tens of thousands of clones, around 90% of them seen once, and the ten largest clones take roughly 5.4%.

The sample taken for sequencing was peripheral blood. The chain joins TRBV28 to TRBJ2-2; the D is unclear. This clonotype was obtained from a man aged 55 to 70 with active COVID-19. CDR3 sequence (DNA): TGTGCCAGCAGTTCCCCTGCGGCAGCCGTCACCGGGGAGCTGTTTTTT. Translation: CASSSPAAAVTGELFF.